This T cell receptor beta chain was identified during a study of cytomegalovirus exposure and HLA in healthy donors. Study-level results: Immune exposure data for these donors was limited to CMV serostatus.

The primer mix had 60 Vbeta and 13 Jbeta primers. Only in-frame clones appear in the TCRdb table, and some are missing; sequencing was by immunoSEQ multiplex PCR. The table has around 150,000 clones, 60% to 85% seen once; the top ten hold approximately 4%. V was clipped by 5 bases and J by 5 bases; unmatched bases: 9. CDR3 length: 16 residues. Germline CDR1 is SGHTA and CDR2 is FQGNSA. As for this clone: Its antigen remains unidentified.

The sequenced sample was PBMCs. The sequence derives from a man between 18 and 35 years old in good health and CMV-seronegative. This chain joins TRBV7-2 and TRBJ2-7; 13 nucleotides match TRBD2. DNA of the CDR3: TGTGCCAGCAGCCCCCGGACTAGCGGGGGTGGCGACGAGCAGTACTTC. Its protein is CASSPRTSGGGDEQYF.